These 21 T cell receptor beta chains were sequenced from one sample in a study of shared clonotypes between healthy human individuals. This table comes from immunoSEQ multiplex PCR, and its TCRdb copy is limited to in-frame clones, with some not included. The sample records approximately 2,000,000 clones, roughly 95% being singletons. Naive CD8 isolation took CD45RO-negative cells positively selected for CCR7 and excluded terminally differentiated effector memory CD45RA+ cells. The sequenced sample was naive CD8+ T cells from PBMCs. These receptors were obtained from a man younger than 35 in good health. Some clones in this sample may be carry-over from other donors' samples.

V usage is TRBV30 and J usage is TRBJ2-1; 12 bases match TRBD2. The CDR3 covers 16 residues. CDR1 is GTSNPN, CDR2 SVGIG, per germline (reference sequence). The trim removed 6 bases at V and 8 bases at J, leaving 14 bases unmatched. CDR3 loop: CACPKRTSGKGDEQFF. The CDR3 DNA is TGTGCCTGTCCCAAAAGGACTAGCGGGAAGGGCGATGAGCAGTTCTTC.

The V gene is TRBV29-1, the J gene TRBJ2-7; D not certain. V was cut by 7 bases and J by 4 bases, with 14 bases left in between. Germline CDR1 SQVTM, CDR2 ANQGSEA. The CDR3 totals 12 residues. The chain's CDR3 is CSARGGIYEQYF. The DNA for the CDR3 is TGCAGCGCCAGAGGTGGGATATACGAGCAGTACTTC.

The genes are TRBV6-5 and TRBJ2-6; no reliable D call. Germline V CDR1 and CDR2: MNHEY, SVGAGI. Trimming cost V 5 bases and J 2 bases, with 10 bases left between them. This CDR3 region has 15 residues. This chain's CDR3 is CASSTGPTGANVLTF. The CDR3 DNA reads TGTGCCAGCAGTACGGGCCCAACTGGGGCCAACGTCCTGACTTTC.

This chain connects TRBV10-3 to TRBJ1-6; tentative D call: TRBD1 (5 bases). V was trimmed by 8 bases and J by 7 bases, leaving 18 bases between them. The CDR3 is 15 amino acids. Germline V gene lookup returns CDR1 ENHRY and CDR2 SYGVKD. Here the CDR3 DNA reads TGTGCCATCCGCTCGCCCGGGGGGAGGAATTCACCCCTCCACTTT. Its translation is CAIRSPGGRNSPLHF.

This chain uses TRBV19 with TRBJ1-2; D unresolved. Germline CDR1 and CDR2: LNHDA and SQIVND (reference sequence). V was cut by 4 bases and J by 4 bases, with 13 bases left in between. The CDR3 spans 14 residues. The CDR3 is CASSTRLSSYGYTF. The CDR3 coding sequence is TGTGCCAGTAGTACCCGATTGTCGAGCTATGGCTACACCTTC.

V is TRBV7-9 and J is TRBJ2-2; D is perhaps TRBD1 (6 bases). The length of the CDR3 is 15 residues. With 3 bases removed from V and 4 bases from J, the gap between germline ends came to 12 bases. The V gene's germline CDR1 is SEHNR and CDR2 FQNEAQ (reference sequence). The CDR3: CASSLPGAITGELFF. CDR3 nucleotides: TGTGCCAGCAGCTTGCCAGGGGCAATCACCGGGGAGCTGTTTTTT.

The V call is TRBV25-1, the J call TRBJ2-7; the D gene is possibly TRBD2 (5 bases). Trimming shortened V by 6 bases and J by 0 bases, and 12 bases separated the two germline ends. Germline CDR1 and CDR2: MGHDK and SYGVNS. The CDR3 totals 14 residues. CDR3 coding DNA: TGTGCCAGCAGCGAGGGTGGCAACTCCTACGAGCAGTACTTC. Its translation: CASSEGGNSYEQYF.

For this clone: The sample holds other DNA sequences that translate to the same CDR3. This rearrangement joins TRBV11-2 to TRBJ2-3; D remains unclear. Looked up from germline, CDR1 is SGHAT and CDR2 is FQNNGV. The V and J ends lost 2 bases and 4 bases respectively, with 7 bases between them. There are 13 residues in the CDR3. The CDR3 reads CASSLILADTQYF. The CDR3 DNA reads as TGTGCCAGCAGCTTAATTTTGGCAGATACGCAGTATTTT.

The chain links TRBV4-1 to TRBJ1-3, with 8 bases identical to TRBD1. Germline loops: CDR1 MGHRA, CDR2 YSYEKL. This CDR3 has 15 amino acids. Trimming took 3 bases from V and 0 from J; bases not matched to a gene: 1. CDR3 DNA sequence: TGCGCCAGCAGCCAGGGACAGGTCTCTGGAAACACCATATATTTT. Its translation is CASSQGQVSGNTIYF.

The V call is TRBV5-4, the J call TRBJ2-7, with 15 positions matching TRBD2. CDR3 length: 14 amino acids. V lost 4 bases and J lost 7; bases outside the gene matches: 3. The germline CDR1 and CDR2 sequences are SGHNT and YYREEE (reference sequence). CDR3 bases: TGTGCCAGCAGCGGGGGACTAGCGGGAGGAGAGCAGTACTTC. Its protein is CASSGGLAGGEQYF.

This clone has just one count. The chain joins TRBV29-1 to TRBJ1-1; no reliable D call. The V gene's germline CDR1 is SQVTM and CDR2 ANQGSEA. The CDR3 length is 14 residues. V shed 7 bases and J shed 1 base, with 16 bases lying between them. The CDR3 sequence is CSALSKYRNTEAFF. CDR3 in DNA: TGCAGCGCGCTCTCCAAATATAGGAACACTGAAGCTTTCTTT.

V gene TRBV7-3 combines with J gene TRBJ1-1, with D uncertain. Trimming removed 10 bases from V and 0 bases from J, with 9 bases in between. This CDR3 contains 12 residues. Germline assignment: CDR1 SGHTA and CDR2 FQGTGA. The CDR3 coding sequence is TGTGCCACCAAGGAGTTGAACACTGAAGCTTTCTTT. Translating gives CATKELNTEAFF.

A few counts support this clone. The sample has other DNA sequences that encode this CDR3 too. J is TRBJ1-1 and V is TRBV6-5; unclear D gene. The CDR3 has 13 residues. The V gene lost 3 bases and the J gene lost 2 bases, with 7 bases spanning the gap. Germline V gives CDR1 MNHEY, CDR2 SVGAGI. The CDR3 sequence: CASSYSLNTEAFF. Here the CDR3 DNA reads TGTGCCAGCAGTTATAGCCTCAACACTGAAGCTTTCTTT.

The chain recombines TRBV30 with TRBJ1-1, with a weak D call TRBD1 (5 bases). Germline V lookup: CDR1 GTSNPN, CDR2 SVGIG (reference sequence). The CDR3 totals 15 residues. V lost 4 bases to trimming and J lost 4 bases, with 19 bases between them. The CDR3 DNA reads as TGTGCCTGGAAAGCACCCGGTTGGGGGATCACTGAAGCTTTCTTT. Protein: CAWKAPGWGITEAFF.

V and J are TRBV27 and TRBJ2-2; no clear D gene. The CDR3 covers 14 residues. V dropped 4 bases and J dropped 2 bases, with 8 bases sitting between them. Germline values: CDR1 MNHEY, CDR2 SMNVEV (reference sequence). The CDR3 sequence is CASSYGTNTGELFF. The CDR3 DNA is TGTGCCAGCAGTTATGGAACAAACACCGGGGAGCTGTTTTTT.

This clone was detected only once. The identical CDR3 is also encoded by other nucleotide sequences in the sample. J is TRBJ2-7 and V is TRBV19; D remains unclear. V lost 3 bases, J lost 1 base, and 7 bases lay in between. The CDR3 sequence is 13 residues long. The germline V gene has CDR1 LNHDA and CDR2 SQIVND (reference sequence). The CDR3 loop is CASSIRQSYEQYF. CDR3 in DNA: TGTGCCAGTAGTATTAGGCAGTCCTACGAGCAGTACTTC.

The chain links TRBV6-1 to TRBJ1-1; the D gene is possibly TRBD1 (6 bases). Germline assignment: CDR1 MNHNS and CDR2 SASEGT. CDR3 length: 13 amino acids. Trimming removed 0 bases from V and 5 bases from J, with 7 bases in between. CDR3 nucleotide sequence: TGTGCCAGCAGTGAAGCGAGGGGGACTGAAGCTTTCTTT. Residues: CASSEARGTEAFF.

J is TRBJ2-1 and V is TRBV27, with TRBD1 matching over 7 bases. From germline, CDR1 is MNHEY and CDR2 SMNVEV (reference sequence). V lost 6 bases, J lost 8 bases, and 7 bases stayed unmatched. The CDR3 is made up of 13 amino acids. The CDR3 loop is CASRTQGEHEQFF. CDR3 in DNA: TGTGCCAGCAGAACTCAGGGGGAGCATGAGCAGTTCTTC.

This sequence joins TRBV4-2 and TRBJ2-5; a weak D match, TRBD2 (6 bases). The germline V and J ends were trimmed by 0 bases and 2 bases, with 16 bases remaining between them. CDR1 LGHNA and CDR2 YNFKEQ come from the germline V gene. The CDR3 extends over 17 amino acids. CDR3 region: CASSQDDLRGWQETQYF. The CDR3 nucleotides are TGTGCCAGCAGCCAAGATGATTTACGGGGGTGGCAAGAGACCCAGTACTTC.

The chain recombines TRBV14 with TRBJ1-4; 9 bases are a match to TRBD1. Trimming took 0 bases from V and 6 from J; bases not matched to a gene: 5. CDR1 is SGHDN, CDR2 FVKESK, per germline. This CDR3 has 16 residues. CDR3 bases: TGTGCCAGCAGCCAAGAGACCGGGACAGGGTATGAAAAACTGTTTTTT. It codes for CASSQETGTGYEKLFF. Combining the CDR3 with reference TRBV14 and TRBJ1-4 gives the whole variable domain EAGVTQFPSHSVIEKGQTVTLRCDPISGHDNLYWYRRVMGKEIKFLLHFVKESKQDESGMPNNRFLAERTGGTYSTLKVQPAELEDSGVYFCASSQETGTGYEKLFFGSGTQLSVL.

The chain is built from TRBV7-9 and TRBJ2-4; 9 nucleotides align to TRBD1. The CDR3 runs 15 residues. The V segment lost 5 bases and the J segment 8 bases; nucleotides outside the gene matches: 10. CDR1 and CDR2 (germline): SEHNR, FQNEAQ (reference sequence). CDR3 in DNA: TGTGCCAGCAGCGGACAGACAGGGGGAATGTACATTCAGTACTTC. Its protein is CASSGQTGGMYIQYF.